This T cell receptor (beta chain) derives from a study of siplizumab effects on memory and regulatory T cells (dated by TCRdb to between 2018 and 2021). General notes on the study: The study examined how the anti-CD2 antibody siplizumab affects alloreactive T-cell subsets in allogeneic mixed lymphocyte reactions built from human PBMCs. Broad study findings and their caveats: A naive or memory phenotype could not be assigned to roughly 75-97% of proliferating CD4+ or CD8+ clones. The suppressive function of proliferating Tregs from siplizumab cultures was not functionally confirmed. Sequences below about 10^-5 frequency were poorly captured, so only a minor fraction of alloreactive clones could be mapped to unstimulated subsets. Among mappable alloreactive CD4+ clones, an average Treg-derived fraction of over 60% was observed with siplizumab, compared with around 28% in control reactions. Compared with memory T cells, unstimulated naive T cells appeared more diverse, and naive cells seemed to make a substantial contribution to the alloresponse. Siplizumab significantly reduced the cumulative frequency of alloreactive sequences traceable to unstimulated CD4+ memory T cells.

Sorted unstimulated T cells, along with proliferating T cells recovered from mixed lymphocyte reactions, underwent TCRbeta CDR3 sequencing. Fresh whole blood from 9 to 11 HLA-typed healthy donors was used to isolate PBMCs. Preparation of the library involved the immunoSEQ multiplex PCR assay. Some 9.9 x 10^4 TCR templates per sample were assayed by the deep sequencing platform. Genomic DNA extracted from sorted T cells was used for TCRbeta CDR3 sequencing. In the original analysis: The R programming language was used for the clonal analysis of the TCRbeta CDR3 data. Unstimulated samples were compared with post-reaction CFSE-low samples to define alloreactive CD4+ and CD8+ clones. Regulatory or non-regulatory origin was assigned to alloreactive CD4+ clones by matching of sequences to sorted unstimulated Treg and non-Treg repertoires. In TCRdb, the immuneACCESS table is reduced to in-frame sequences with V and J assigned. These tables do not hold every clone; where another copy was compared, an unresolved V gene accounts for under half, and the others remain unexplained. That table gives V, J and clone size, and the DNA gave D and trimming. This sample is represented by 70,000 or so clones; 75% to 95% of them were singletons. The top ten constitute approximately 28% of the sample.

As concerns this clone: Its antigen is still unknown. Base qualities are not recorded, but no much larger clone differs from it by a single base. Additional DNA sequences in this sample encode the identical CDR3.

Looking up the germline V gene (reference sequence) yields CDR1 SEHNR and CDR2 FQNEAQ. The junction carries 6 bases between V and J, which are trimmed by 2 bases and 8 bases respectively. From its cysteine to its phenylalanine, the CDR3 spans 12 amino acids. Left in the record is the CDR3 DNA by itself, 36 bases read in frame from the first base. The sequence came from a human donor in good health. The sequenced material came from CD8+ T cells sorted from blood. The V and J genes are TRBV7-9 and TRBJ1-4; a confident D gene designation cannot be given. The CDR3 region reads CASSLLGEKLFF. The sequenced DNA: TGTGCCAGCAGCTTACTTGGCGAAAAACTGTTTTTT.